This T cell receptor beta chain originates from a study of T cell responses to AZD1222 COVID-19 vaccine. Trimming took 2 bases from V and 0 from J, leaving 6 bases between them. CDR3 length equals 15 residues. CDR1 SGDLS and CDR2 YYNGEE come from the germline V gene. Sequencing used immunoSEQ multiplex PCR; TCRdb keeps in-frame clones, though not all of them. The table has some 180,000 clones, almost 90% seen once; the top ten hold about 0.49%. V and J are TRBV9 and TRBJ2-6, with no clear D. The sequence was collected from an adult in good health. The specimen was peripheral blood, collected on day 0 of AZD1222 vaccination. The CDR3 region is CASSVFPSGANVLTF. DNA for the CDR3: TGTGCCAGCAGCGTCTTCCCCTCTGGGGCCAACGTCCTGACTTTC.